The clone carrying this T cell receptor (beta chain) was counted a few times. Germline and junction disagree at one end, which may indicate a read error. The data belong to a study of T cells in Graves' hyperthyroidism and ophthalmopathy. About the study: Pretreatment peripheral blood was obtained at initial diagnosis.

CDR3 length: 14 amino acids. CDR1 and CDR2 (germline): SSHAT, FNYEAQ (reference sequence). Amplification of TCR beta CDR3 regions was performed using RNA transcripts as template. Carried out on the TCR CDR3, a first-round RT-PCR used the HTBI primer set. TCRdb reanalysed the multiplex PCR reads using MiXCR and keeps one entry per CDR3 protein. The table shows a few hundred thousand distinct CDR3 sequences, with more than 15% occurring only once. Input material: blood. This receptor was identified in a woman in her forties with Graves' ophthalmopathy. The gene calls are TRBV7-7 and TRBJ2-2, with a tentative D call TRBD1 (6 bases). The CDR3 sequence is CASSPIPGAGELFF. DNA of the CDR3: TGTGCTAGCAGCCCAATCCCAGGGGCCGGGGAGCTGTTTTTT.